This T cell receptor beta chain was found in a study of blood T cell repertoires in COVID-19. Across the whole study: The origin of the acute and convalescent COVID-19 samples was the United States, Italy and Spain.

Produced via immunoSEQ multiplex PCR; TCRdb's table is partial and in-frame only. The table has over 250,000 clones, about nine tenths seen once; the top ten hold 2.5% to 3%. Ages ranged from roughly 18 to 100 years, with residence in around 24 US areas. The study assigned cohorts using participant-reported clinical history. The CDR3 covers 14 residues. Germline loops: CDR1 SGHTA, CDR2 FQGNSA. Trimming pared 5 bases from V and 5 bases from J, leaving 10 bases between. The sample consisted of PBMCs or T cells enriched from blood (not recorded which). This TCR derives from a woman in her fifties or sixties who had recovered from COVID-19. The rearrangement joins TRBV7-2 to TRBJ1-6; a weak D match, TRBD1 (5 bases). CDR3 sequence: CASSGGLNNSPLHF. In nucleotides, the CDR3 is TGTGCCAGCAGCGGGGGACTAAATAATTCACCCCTCCACTTT. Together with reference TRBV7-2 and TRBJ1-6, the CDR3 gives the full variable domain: GAGVSQSPSNKVTEKGKDVELRCDPISGHTALYWYRQSLGQGLEFLIYFQGNSAPDKSGLPSDRFSAERTGGSVSTLTIQRTQQEDSAVYLCASSGGLNNSPLHFGNGTRLTVT.